This T cell receptor (beta chain) derives from a study of T cell responses to AZD1222 COVID-19 vaccine. Study results and limitations: Across the whole spike, CD4 TCRs peaked at regions 160-218 and 743-854.

Some clones are missing from TCRdb's copy, which holds only in-frame ones; the method was immunoSEQ multiplex PCR. The sample includes about 150,000 clones, roughly nine tenths seen only once; the top ten take approximately 3.8%. CDR1 and CDR2 (germline): SGHDN, FVKESK. The CDR3 has 15 residues. J gave up 2 bases and V 6 bases, and 3 bases lay outside the gene matches. Comments on this clone: Antigen specificity is unknown.

The material was peripheral blood, obtained 28 days after the second AZD1222 dose. The V gene is TRBV14, the J gene TRBJ2-1, with TRBD2 matching over 11 bases. This sequence was found in an adult who received the AZD1222 COVID-19 vaccine. CDR3 sequence reads: CASSQLAGAYNEQFF. The CDR3 DNA sequence: TGTGCCAGCAGTCAACTAGCGGGGGCCTACAATGAGCAGTTCTTC.